This is a list of T cell receptor beta chains from one sample in a study of blood T cell repertoires in COVID-19. The assay was immunoSEQ multiplex PCR, and TCRdb's table has in-frame clones only and misses some. This table holds some 160,000 clones, roughly 85% found once. The sequencing input was peripheral blood. The receptors were gathered from a woman at least 80 years old with acute or convalescent COVID-19. Each CDR3 is given with its conserved first and last residue. Fields, in order: V gene, clone size, J gene, D gene, CDR3 length, CDR3 protein, CDR3 DNA. A D gene is named only where the DNA matches it firmly. Clone size is not always given. Where it is, it says once, few, many or a class for expanded clones.

>TRBV4-3|.|TRBJ1-4|.|14
CASSLAGGNEKLFF
TGCGCCAGCAGCCTTGCAGGTGGGAATGAAAAACTGTTTTTT
>TRBV2|once|TRBJ1-6|TRBD1|14
CASREGGRNSPLHF
TGTGCCAGCAGAGAAGGGGGCCGCAATTCACCCCTCCACTTT
>TRBV18|many|TRBJ2-3|.|15
CASSPPDLRTDTQYF
TGTGCCAGCTCACCACCAGACCTGAGGACAGATACGCAGTATTTT
>TRBV19|.|TRBJ1-4|.|14
CASSTKTENEKLFF
TGTGCCAGTAGTACCAAGACAGAGAATGAAAAACTGTTTTTT
>TRBV19|.|TRBJ2-6|TRBD2|19
CASSSRLAGGPNGANVLTF
TGTGCCAGTAGTTCAAGACTAGCGGGGGGGCCCAATGGGGCCAACGTCCTGACTTTC
>TRBV29-1|.|TRBJ1-1|.|13
CSATMHLNTEAFF
TGCAGCGCCACAATGCATCTGAACACTGAAGCTTTCTTT
>TRBV9|.|TRBJ2-5|.|17
CASSVVAPETSSETQYF
TGTGCCAGCAGCGTAGTAGCTCCTGAAACTAGTTCGGAGACCCAGTACTTC
>TRBV27|.|TRBJ1-2|TRBD1|15
CASSFHRGGDYGYTF
TGTGCCAGCAGTTTCCACAGGGGGGGCGACTATGGCTACACCTTC
>TRBV10-3|.|TRBJ2-2|TRBD1|15
CAISEWDRDTGELFF
TGTGCCATCAGTGAGTGGGACAGAGACACCGGGGAGCTGTTTTTT
>TRBV21-1|once|TRBJ1-5|.|19
CASSKEVVRNRVRNQPQHF
TGTGCCAGCAGCAAAGAGGTTGTTCGGAACAGGGTACGCAATCAGCCCCAGCATTTT
>TRBV5-4|.|TRBJ2-3|.|15
CASSEGSFSTDTQYF
TGTGCCAGCAGCGAGGGTTCTTTTAGCACAGATACGCAGTATTTT
>TRBV6-5|.|TRBJ1-1|.|15
CASSYSSQVNTEAFF
TGTGCCAGCAGCTACTCGTCCCAGGTAAACACTGAAGCTTTCTTT
>TRBV18|.|TRBJ1-3|TRBD1|16
CASSSDLQGTGNTIYF
TGTGCCAGCTCATCCGATCTACAGGGGACTGGAAACACCATATATTTT
>TRBV3-1/TRBV3-2|.|TRBJ2-2|TRBD1|14
CASSQVQGDGELFF
TGTGCCAGCAGCCAAGTACAGGGGGACGGGGAGCTGTTTTTT
>TRBV7-8|once|TRBJ2-6|TRBD1|15
CASSKGTEAPNVLTF
TGTGCCAGCAGCAAAGGGACAGAAGCCCCCAACGTCCTGACTTTC
>TRBV30|.|TRBJ1-1|.|13
CAWSVSEDTEAFF
TGTGCCTGGAGTGTTAGTGAAGACACTGAAGCTTTCTTT
>TRBV4-3|.|TRBJ1-5|.|13
CASSQVLDQPQHF
TGCGCCAGCAGCCAAGTACTTGATCAGCCCCAGCATTTT
>TRBV12-3/TRBV12-4|.|TRBJ1-5|.|13
CASSLKPNQPQHF
TGTGCCAGCAGTTTGAAGCCCAATCAGCCCCAGCATTTT
>TRBV4-3|.|TRBJ1-4|.|14
CASSPDRINEKLFF
TGCGCCAGCAGCCCCGACAGAATTAATGAAAAACTGTTTTTT
>TRBV18|.|TRBJ1-3|.|13
CASSPPFGGTIYF
TGTGCCAGCTCACCACCTTTCGGGGGCACCATATATTTT
>TRBV7-9|.|TRBJ1-2|TRBD1|15
CASSTTGTGAYGYTF
TGTGCCAGCAGCACCACCGGGACAGGGGCGTATGGCTACACCTTC
>TRBV19|few|TRBJ2-5|.|13
CASSGGYQETQYF
TGTGCCAGTAGTGGGGGGTACCAAGAGACCCAGTACTTC
>TRBV2|few|TRBJ2-2|.|14
CASSSGTHPGELFF
TGTGCCAGCAGCTCAGGGACTCACCCCGGGGAGCTGTTTTTT
>TRBV18|.|TRBJ1-1|.|15
CASSPLLAGASEAFF
TGTGCCAGCTCACCTCTACTGGCGGGGGCATCTGAAGCTTTCTTT
>TRBV5-1|.|TRBJ2-4|TRBD1|15
CASSLEGQRGSIQYF
TGCGCCAGCAGCTTGGAGGGACAGAGGGGTTCCATTCAGTACTTC
>TRBV19|.|TRBJ2-7|TRBD2|14
CASSKGGGTYEQYF
TGTGCCAGTAGTAAAGGCGGGGGGACCTACGAGCAGTACTTC
>TRBV2|.|TRBJ1-5|TRBD1|15
CASRPGQISNQPQHF
TGTGCCAGCAGGCCGGGACAGATTAGCAATCAGCCCCAGCATTTT
>TRBV30|.|TRBJ2-5|TRBD2|14
CAWSTGSGRKTQYF
TGTGCCTGGAGTACGGGGAGCGGGAGAAAGACCCAGTACTTC
>TRBV2|.|TRBJ1-6|.|14
CASSEDYQNSPLHF
TGTGCCAGCAGTGAAGACTACCAGAACTCACCCCTCCACTTT
>TRBV19|.|TRBJ2-1|TRBD1|16
CASSELPGQGNNEQFF
TGTGCCAGTAGTGAGCTCCCGGGACAGGGGAACAATGAGCAGTTCTTC
>TRBV6-6|.|TRBJ1-3|TRBD1|15
CAIQGEVISGNTIYF
TGTGCCATCCAGGGGGAAGTCATCTCTGGAAACACCATATATTTT
>TRBV7-8|.|TRBJ2-7|TRBD1|16
CASSPTGQGARYEQYF
TGTGCCAGCAGCCCTACAGGACAGGGGGCTCGCTACGAGCAGTACTTC
>TRBV11-3|few|TRBJ1-1|.|13
CASSLARDTEAFF
TGTGCCAGCAGCTTAGCGAGGGACACTGAAGCTTTCTTT
>TRBV9|.|TRBJ2-7|TRBD1|14
CASSLGTEYYEQYF
TGTGCCAGCAGCCTAGGGACAGAGTACTACGAGCAGTACTTC
>TRBV29-1|few|TRBJ1-2|.|12
CSVGSGDYGYTF
TGCAGCGTTGGTTCAGGGGACTATGGCTACACCTTC
>TRBV21-1|.|TRBJ1-5|.|15
CASSKGAQGRQPQHF
TGTGCCAGCAGCAAAGGGGCTCAGGGGCGACAGCCCCAGCATTTT
>TRBV5-6|.|TRBJ1-2|TRBD1|14
CASSLGQLSYGYTF
TGTGCCAGCAGCCTGGGACAGCTCAGCTATGGCTACACCTTC
>TRBV5-4|.|TRBJ1-2|TRBD1|15
CASSQDRGVSYGYTF
TGTGCCAGCAGCCAGGACAGGGGGGTCAGCTATGGCTACACCTTC
>TRBV10-3|.|TRBJ1-1|TRBD1|14
CAIRRQGKNTEAFF
TGTGCCATCAGGAGACAGGGAAAGAACACTGAAGCTTTCTTT
>TRBV5-6|once|TRBJ1-5|.|13
CASSTHRGQPQHF
TGTGCCAGCAGCACCCACCGCGGCCAGCCCCAGCATTTT
>TRBV28|.|TRBJ2-1|TRBD1|18
CASSLIGQGVYFGNEQFF
TGTGCCAGCAGTTTAATAGGGCAGGGGGTGTACTTCGGGAATGAGCAGTTCTTC
>TRBV19|once|TRBJ1-1|TRBD1|14
CASSIRDRWSEAFF
TGTGCCAGTAGTATAAGGGACAGGTGGTCTGAAGCTTTCTTT
>TRBV2|.|TRBJ2-5|TRBD1|15
CALTLTGGAGETQYF
TGTGCCCTGACTCTTACAGGGGGCGCGGGGGAGACCCAGTACTTC
>TRBV11-2|.|TRBJ2-2|.|12
CASSPGWGELFF
TGTGCCAGCAGCCCAGGGTGGGGGGAGCTGTTTTTT
>TRBV5-6|few|TRBJ2-3|TRBD2|14
CASSLGLATGTQYF
TGTGCCAGCAGCTTGGGACTAGCGACGGGTACGCAGTATTTT
>TRBV5-8|.|TRBJ2-7|.|16
CASSPFRLQGVHEQYF
TGTGCCAGCAGCCCATTTCGTTTACAGGGAGTCCACGAGCAGTACTTC